This T cell receptor (beta chain) is from a study of T cell responses to AZD1222 COVID-19 vaccine. Points from the study as a whole: Donors were chiefly white British, with a greater number of females, and clonal diversity was perhaps underestimated. Seropositivity was recorded at baseline in only 6 or 7 AZD1222 recipients. Without day 14 samples, only post-peak T cell repertoires were studied. As reported, nearly half of all spike-specific TCRs target variant regions that are unmutated.

Regarding this clone: Its specificity is unknown.

Repertoires were generated with immunoSEQ multiplex PCR, while TCRdb's copy carries only in-frame clones and drops some. The sample shows about 150,000 clones, about nine tenths of them seen only once. The CDR3 is 12 residues long. V gave up 4 bases and J gave up 10 bases, with 14 bases separating them. Germline CDR1 reads SQVTM; CDR2 reads ANQGSEA. J is TRBJ1-5 and V is TRBV29-1; no reliable D call. The specimen was peripheral blood, collected on day 0 of MenACWY control vaccination. This TCR derives from an adult in good health. The CDR3 DNA reads as TGCAGCGTTGTTGCGGAGGGAGGACCCCAGCATTTT. This sequence encodes CSVVAEGGPQHF.